The next 8 T cell receptor beta chains were all read from a single sample in a study of beta chain features in type 1 diabetes (dated 2018 in TCRdb). The library was prepared using the immunoSEQ multiplex PCR assay. The entire amount of isolated RNA was reverse transcribed using the High Capacity cDNA Reverse Transcription Kit, so the sequenced TCRB transcripts were expressed ones. In its TCRdb copy, this immuneACCESS table keeps in-frame sequences only and misses some clones. Where compared with another copy, unresolved V genes explain less than half of these, and the others have no known cause. This sample has hundreds of thousands of clones in its table, and 11% of those were observed once. Together, the top ten hold around 0.015% of the sample. Sequenced: naive CD4+ T cells from blood. The label giving this sample's cell subset or site can be read as: true naive CD4+ T cells. The receptors derive from a woman in her 30s in good health.

The chain employs TRBV18 and TRBJ1-1, with D unclear. The length of the CDR3 is 14 residues. CDR1 and CDR2 (germline): KGHSH, LQKENI. Trimming took off 0 bases at V and 1 base at J, with 6 bases between the two ends. The CDR3: CASSPPGTNTEAFF. The CDR3 DNA is TGTGCCAGCTCACCACCGGGCACGAACACTGAAGCTTTCTTT.

The chain carries TRBV30 and TRBJ2-1; TRBD1 aligns across 9 bases. J was trimmed by 1 base and V by 5 bases; bases with no gene match: 12. Germline CDR1 GTSNPN, CDR2 SVGIG (reference sequence). This CDR3 has 17 amino acids. CDR3 sequence: CAWAGTGNTISYNEQFF. As DNA, the CDR3 is TGTGCCTGGGCCGGGACAGGGAACACAATTTCCTACAATGAGCAGTTCTTC.

The CDR3: CASSLSRSDTQYF. The CDR3 region has the DNA TGTGCCAGCAGCTTAAGCAGGTCAGATACGCAGTATTTT. This chain connects TRBV11-2 to TRBJ2-3; D gene unclear. Trimming pared 2 bases from V and 4 bases from J, leaving 7 bases between. Germline CDR1 and CDR2: SGHAT and FQNNGV. The CDR3 runs 13 residues.

The chain combines TRBV6-1 with TRBJ1-5; possible D gene TRBD1, 5 bases. Per germline, CDR1 MNHNS and CDR2 SASEGT. The V end was cut by 1 base, the J end by 7 bases, with 11 bases between. The CDR3 is made up of 14 amino acids. The chain's CDR3 is CASSEVNRLQPQHF. CDR3 nucleotides: TGTGCCAGCAGTGAAGTAAACAGGTTGCAGCCCCAGCATTTT.

This clone was seen a few times. The CDR3 spells CAWNSGLLREKTYEQYF. The CDR3 DNA follows: TGTGCCTGGAATAGCGGACTCCTCAGGGAAAAGACCTACGAGCAGTACTTC. The chain links TRBV30 to TRBJ2-7; perhaps TRBD2 as D (6 bases). The CDR3 has 17 residues. V was trimmed by 4 bases and J by 2 bases, leaving 24 bases between them. Per the germline V gene, CDR1 is GTSNPN and CDR2 is SVGIG (reference sequence).

The chain recombines TRBV6-6 with TRBJ2-7; 11 positions agree with TRBD1. CDR3 size: 15 residues. Unmatched junction bases numbered 2, after V lost 2 bases and J lost 2 bases. The germline V gene has CDR1 MNHNY and CDR2 SVGAGI (reference sequence). The DNA for the CDR3 is TGTGCCAGCAGTTACACGGGACAGGGGGCCTACGAGCAGTACTTC. It yields the protein CASSYTGQGAYEQYF.

The rearrangement uses TRBV7-9 and TRBJ2-1, with no clear D. CDR1 and CDR2 from the germline V gene are SEHNR and FQNEAQ (reference sequence). The CDR3 contains 14 residues. Trimming removed 3 bases at V and 7 bases at J, with 13 bases between. As DNA, the CDR3 is TGTGCCAGCAGCTTTAGTGGAACAGTGAATGAGCAGTTCTTC. It encodes CASSFSGTVNEQFF.

As for this clone: Other DNA variants within this sample encode the same CDR3. This chain joins TRBV5-1 and TRBJ2-3; 7 bases line up with TRBD2. The ends lost 0 bases at V and 4 bases at J; junction bases unmatched: 2. The CDR3 is 14 amino acids. Germline CDR1 SGHRS, CDR2 YFSETQ. Here the CDR3 DNA reads TGCGCCAGCAGCTTGGTGGCGGGGGCAGATACGCAGTATTTT. This codes for CASSLVAGADTQYF.